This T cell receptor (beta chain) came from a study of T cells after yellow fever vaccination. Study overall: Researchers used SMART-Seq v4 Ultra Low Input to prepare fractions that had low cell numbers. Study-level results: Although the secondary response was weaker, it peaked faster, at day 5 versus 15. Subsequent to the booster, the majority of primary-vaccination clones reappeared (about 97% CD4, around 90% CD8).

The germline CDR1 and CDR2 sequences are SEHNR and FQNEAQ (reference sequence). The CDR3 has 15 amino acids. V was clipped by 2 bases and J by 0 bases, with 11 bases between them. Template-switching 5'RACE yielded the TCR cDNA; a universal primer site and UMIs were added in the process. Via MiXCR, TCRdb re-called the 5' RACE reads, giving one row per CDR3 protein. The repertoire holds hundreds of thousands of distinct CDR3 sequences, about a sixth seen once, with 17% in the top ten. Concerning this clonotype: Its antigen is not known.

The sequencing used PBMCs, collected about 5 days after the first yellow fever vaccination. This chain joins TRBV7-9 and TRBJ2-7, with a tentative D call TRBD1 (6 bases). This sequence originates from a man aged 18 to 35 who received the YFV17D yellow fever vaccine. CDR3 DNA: TGTGCCAGCAGCTTACGAGCACAGGGCTCCTACGAGCAGTACTTC. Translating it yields CASSLRAQGSYEQYF.